This T cell receptor (beta chain) was retrieved from a study of neoadjuvant anti-PD-1 for oral cavity cancer. Across the study: Nivolumab at 3 mg/kg was mostly given biweekly, three to four doses, pre-surgery. Non-progressing patients received a fourth nivolumab dose near day 43, then surgery on days 50-56. Study results and limitations: Treg/Th17 ratio rose with pretreatment blood and fell with post-treatment tumor TCRbeta clonality.

The CDR3 is 16 amino acids. The V and J ends lost 2 bases and 4 bases, in that order; junction bases with no gene match: 8. Germline values: CDR1 SGHRS, CDR2 YFSETQ. For this clone: Antigen unknown.

PBMC libraries mostly used about 450 ng of input genomic DNA, with six replicates per sample. TCRdb keeps only in-frame clones here, not all; method: immunoSEQ multiplex PCR. In the table there are roughly 46,000 clones, about three quarters of which are singletons. Time point defined: after neoadjuvant nivolumab, at surgical resection. This specimen was PBMCs, taken after nivolumab (anti-PD-1) treatment. The rearrangement links TRBV5-1 to TRBJ2-5; TRBD2 aligns across 10 bases. This receptor was taken from a person aged 35-80 years with oral cavity squamous cell carcinoma. CDR3 amino acids: CASSFRASGGGETQYF. The DNA of the CDR3 is TGCGCCAGCAGCTTTAGGGCTAGCGGGGGTGGAGAGACCCAGTACTTC.